These 13 T cell receptor beta chains share one sample of origin, sequenced in a study of blood T cell repertoires in COVID-19. Some clones are missing from TCRdb's copy, which holds only in-frame ones; the method was immunoSEQ multiplex PCR. The table has roughly 260,000 clones, about nine tenths seen once; the top ten hold over 1.5%. Sequencing input: PBMCs or T cells enriched from blood (not recorded which). The receptors originated from a woman aged 18-30 years who had recovered from COVID-19.

V is TRBV7-2 and J is TRBJ2-4; 8 nucleotides match TRBD2. Losses at the gene ends were 1 base for V and 6 bases for J; bases not matched to a gene: 8. Germline CDR1 reads SGHTA; CDR2 reads FQGNSA. The CDR3 is 16 amino acids. DNA for the CDR3: TGTGCCAGCAGCTTAGAAGGTAGCGGGGTAGGAAACATTCAGTACTTC. Protein sequence: CASSLEGSGVGNIQYF.

The V call is TRBV10-3, the J call TRBJ1-1; 8 positions agree with TRBD1. Germline V CDR1 and CDR2: ENHRY, SYGVKD. The CDR3 is 14 residues long. With V trimmed by 4 bases and J by 11 bases, 12 bases remained unmatched. The CDR3 DNA is TGTGCCATCAGTGGTCACGGACAGGGTTCGGGGGCTTTCTTT. This codes for CAISGHGQGSGAFF.

The genes are TRBV4-3 and TRBJ1-4; TRBD1 might be the D (6 bases). The ends were cut back, 4 bases at V and 7 bases at J, with 28 bases in the middle. The germline CDR1 and CDR2 sequences are LGHNA and YSLEER. The CDR3 loop spans 19 amino acids. The CDR3 spells CASSPSYRTGYSTTEKLFF. For the CDR3, the DNA is TGCGCCAGCAGCCCGTCATATCGTACAGGGTACTCAACGACTGAAAAACTGTTTTTT.

About this clone itself: This sample includes further DNA sequences coding for the same CDR3. The gene calls are TRBV11-3 and TRBJ2-3, with TRBD2 identical over 7 bases. Looked up from germline, CDR1 is SGHNT and CDR2 is YENEEA. There are 15 residues in the CDR3. With V trimmed by 1 base and J by 3 bases, 4 bases remained unmatched. CDR3 nucleotide sequence: TGTGCCAGCAGCTTAGTGGCGGGGGTGACAGATACGCAGTATTTT. Translated, it gives CASSLVAGVTDTQYF.

This sequence joins TRBV3-1 (or the pseudogene TRBV3-2) and TRBJ1-2; D is possibly TRBD1 (6 bases). Per the germline V gene, CDR1 is LGHDT and CDR2 is YNNKEL (reference sequence). There are 19 residues in the CDR3. V was shortened by 1 base and J by 0 bases, with 21 bases between the two germline ends. CDR3 nucleotides: TGTGCCAGCAGCCAAGTCGAACAGGGCCTAGATCCTTCTAACTATGGCTACACCTTC. Translated: CASSQVEQGLDPSNYGYTF.

This chain links TRBV7-2 with TRBJ2-7; 11 bases map to TRBD2. The germline CDR1 and CDR2 sequences are SGHTA and FQGNSA. This CDR3 has 16 amino acids. The V gene end was trimmed by 0 bases and the J gene end by 4 bases; junction bases not matched to a gene: 5. The DNA of the CDR3 is TGTGCCAGCAGCTTAGCTCTAGCGGGGGGTTGGTACGAGCAGTACTTC. This gives the protein CASSLALAGGWYEQYF.

The genes are TRBV7-9 and TRBJ2-5, with TRBD2 matching 8 bases. The trim removed 5 bases at V and 5 bases at J, leaving 16 bases unmatched. The V gene's germline CDR1 is SEHNR and CDR2 FQNEAQ (reference sequence). CDR3 length: 17 residues. The CDR3 sequence is CASSRGGRSTGFETQYF. CDR3 DNA: TGTGCCAGCAGCCGGGGGGGAAGGAGTACTGGTTTTGAGACCCAGTACTTC.

This chain joins TRBV5-1 and TRBJ2-2; 10 bases map to TRBD2. Per the germline V gene, CDR1 is SGHRS and CDR2 is YFSETQ. The CDR3 is made up of 19 amino acids. Trimming at V came to 4 bases and at J to 5 bases, leaving 17 bases not matched to a gene. The CDR3 here is CASSLEPSGGKGWTGELFF. CDR3 sequence (DNA): TGCGCCAGCAGCCTGGAGCCTAGCGGGGGCAAAGGTTGGACCGGGGAGCTGTTTTTT.

The chain couples TRBV27 to TRBJ1-6; 7 positions match TRBD1. The CDR3 covers 16 residues. Germline V lookup: CDR1 MNHEY, CDR2 SMNVEV (reference sequence). The junction had 11 bases not matched to a gene; V was cut back by 5 bases and J by 7 bases. CDR3 in amino acids: CASSLTGTSWNSPLHF. In DNA form, the CDR3 reads TGTGCCAGCAGTCTGACAGGGACGTCCTGGAATTCACCCCTCCACTTT.

The rearrangement links TRBV27 to TRBJ1-1; TRBD1 might be the D (6 bases). Germline CDR1 is MNHEY and CDR2 is SMNVEV (reference sequence). V lost 2 bases to trimming and J lost 3 bases, with 16 bases between them. The CDR3 extends over 16 amino acids. DNA of the CDR3: TGTGCCAGCAGTTTAGGCAGGGGAATTGGGTACACTGAAGCTTTCTTT. Its protein product is CASSLGRGIGYTEAFF.

This sequence joins TRBV5-8 and TRBJ1-2, with TRBD1 matching 11 bases. Germline CDR1 reads SGHTS; CDR2 reads YDEGEE. CDR3 size: 17 residues. J was trimmed by 4 bases and V by 4 bases; bases with no gene match: 12. The CDR3: CASSEAGTGGFGYGYTF. CDR3 DNA sequence: TGTGCCAGCAGCGAAGCCGGGACAGGGGGTTTCGGCTATGGCTACACCTTC.

This chain links TRBV7-2 with TRBJ1-1; perhaps TRBD1 as D (5 bases). V gave up 5 bases and J gave up 4 bases, with 17 bases separating them. Germline V lookup: CDR1 SGHTA, CDR2 FQGNSA. The length of the CDR3 is 15 residues. The CDR3 nucleotides read TGTGCCAGCAGCCCTGGCTGGGGGAGGAGCACTGAAGCTTTCTTT. It specifies CASSPGWGRSTEAFF. The variable domain in full, completed from reference TRBV7-2 and TRBJ1-1, reads GAGVSQSPSNKVTEKGKDVELRCDPISGHTALYWYRQSLGQGLEFLIYFQGNSAPDKSGLPSDRFSAERTGGSVSTLTIQRTQQEDSAVYLCASSPGWGRSTEAFFGQGTRLTVV.

This chain uses TRBV15 with TRBJ1-5; 8 bases match TRBD1. J lost 2 bases, V lost 8 bases, and 5 bases had no gene match. The germline gives CDR1 LNHNV, CDR2 YYDKDF (reference sequence). This CDR3 is built from 14 residues. The CDR3 DNA reads as TGTGCCACCCAAACGGACAGGGGCAATCAGCCCCAGCATTTT. Its translation is CATQTDRGNQPQHF.